This entry features one T cell receptor (beta chain) sequence. The same CDR3 can be traced to other DNA sequences in this sample. Assay used: immunoSEQ multiplex PCR; TCRdb lists only in-frame clones, some missing. Of about 59,000 clones detected, under 75% appear once; the ten largest clones hold about 9%. With 4 bases clipped from V and 0 bases from J, the junction kept 1 base outside the gene matches. CDR3 length: 14 residues. Germline V lookup: CDR1 SGHAT, CDR2 FQDESV (reference sequence). This sample was included in a study of radiotherapy plus CTLA-4 blockade in lung cancer. The chain combines TRBV11-1 with TRBJ1-1; the match to TRBD1 covers 8 bases. This receptor was obtained from a human donor with non-small cell lung cancer whose response to radiotherapy plus ipilimumab could not be evaluated. The sample consisted of peripheral blood, taken from a patient treated with radiotherapy plus ipilimumab. CDR3 protein: CASSSDRVNTEAFF. The CDR3 DNA sequence: TGTGCCAGCAGCTCGGACAGGGTGAACACTGAAGCTTTCTTT. Together with reference TRBV11-1 and TRBJ1-1, the CDR3 gives the full variable domain: EAEVAQSPRYKITEKSQAVAFWCDPISGHATLYWYRQILGQGPELLVQFQDESVVDDSQLPKDRFSAERLKGVDSTLKIQPAELGDSAMYLCASSSDRVNTEAFFGQGTRLTVV.